This TCR beta chain was found in a study of T cell repertoires in cytomegalovirus infection. About the study: CMV infection together with matching HLA type was indicated by public TCR beta signatures.

Study-level findings and limits: Summed frequency of shared TCR beta families picked out CMV carriers who also had the relevant HLA. HLA-C-restricted CMV-specific TCR beta clonotypes were dominant in the ex vivo response.

On this clonotype itself: The antigen is unknown.

Germline CDR1 MNHEY, CDR2 SVGAGI. The CDR3 loop spans 13 amino acids. The ends were cut back, 10 bases at V and 1 base at J, with 10 bases in the middle. TCRdb re-derived calls from the reads in MiXCR, one entry per CDR3 protein. The table includes under 850,000 distinct CDR3 sequences, about a third detected once. The chain carries TRBV6-5 and TRBJ2-2; D is perhaps TRBD1 (6 bases). Sequencing was carried out using PBMCs. This TCR derives from a human donor in good health (CMV status not recorded). Some clones in this sample may be carry-over from other donors' samples. The CDR3 coding sequence is TGTGCCACCTCGACAGGGAACACCGGGGAGCTGTTTTTT. As protein: CATSTGNTGELFF.